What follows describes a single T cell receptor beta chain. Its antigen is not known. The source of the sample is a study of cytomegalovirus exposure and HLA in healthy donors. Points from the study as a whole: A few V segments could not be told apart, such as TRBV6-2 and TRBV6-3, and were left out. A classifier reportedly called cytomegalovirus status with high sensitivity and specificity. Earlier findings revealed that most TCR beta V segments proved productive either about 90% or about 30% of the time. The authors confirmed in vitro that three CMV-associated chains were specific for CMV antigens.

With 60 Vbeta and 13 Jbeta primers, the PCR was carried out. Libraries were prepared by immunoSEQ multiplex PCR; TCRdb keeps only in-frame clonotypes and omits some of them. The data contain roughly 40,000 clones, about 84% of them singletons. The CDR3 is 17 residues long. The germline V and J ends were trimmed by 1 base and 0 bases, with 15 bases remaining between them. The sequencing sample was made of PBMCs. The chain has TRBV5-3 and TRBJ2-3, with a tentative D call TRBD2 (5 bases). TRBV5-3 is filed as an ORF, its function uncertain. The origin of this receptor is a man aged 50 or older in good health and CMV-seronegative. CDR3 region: CARSLRSGVWSTDTQYF. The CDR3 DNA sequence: TGTGCCAGAAGCTTGCGATCCGGGGTCTGGAGCACAGATACGCAGTATTTT.